The 30 T cell receptor beta chains given below trace back to one sample, sequenced in a study of T cells in Graves' hyperthyroidism and ophthalmopathy. Researchers took RNA transcripts and amplified the TCR beta CDR3 regions from them. Primed by the HTBI set, a first-round RT-PCR was run on the TCR CDR3. One entry per CDR3 protein results from TCRdb running MiXCR on the multiplex PCR reads. The sample lists approximately 620,000 distinct CDR3 sequences, approximately 15% occurring once. The specimen was blood. The receptors come from a woman aged 30 to 39 with Graves' hyperthyroidism that later progressed to Graves' ophthalmopathy.

This clonotype was picked up many times. The chain links TRBV6-6 to TRBJ2-7, with 10 bases lining up with TRBD1. With 2 bases clipped from V and 7 bases from J, the junction kept 8 bases outside the gene matches. The CDR3 extends over 15 amino acids. Germline V gene sequence: CDR1 MNHNY, CDR2 SVGAGI (reference sequence). CDR3 in amino acids: CASSYRDRGLREQYF. The CDR3 coding sequence is TGTGCCAGCAGTTACCGGGACAGGGGATTGAGAGAGCAGTACTTC.

This clonotype was seen repeatedly, ten times or more. The chain has TRBV6-1 and TRBJ1-4; the D gene is possibly TRBD1 (6 bases). CDR3 length: 16 amino acids. V was pared by 6 bases and J by 2 bases, with 16 bases between. Germline CDR1 MNHNS, CDR2 SASEGT. The CDR3 protein is CASSDRGQLTNEKLFF. As DNA, the CDR3 is TGTGCCAGCAGCGACCGAGGACAGCTTACTAATGAAAAACTGTTTTTT.

This chain joins TRBV7-9 and TRBJ1-1; D is ambiguous. V gave up 3 bases and J gave up 0 bases, with 8 bases separating them. This CDR3 contains 14 residues. Germline CDR1 SEHNR, CDR2 FQNEAQ (reference sequence). The CDR3 region is CASSFENMNTEAFF. DNA of the CDR3: TGTGCCAGCAGCTTTGAGAACATGAACACTGAAGCTTTCTTT.

This clonotype has at least ten counts. V and J are TRBV12-3 or TRBV12-4 and TRBJ1-1; D not certain. Deletions cut 2 bases from V and 4 bases from J, with 8 bases between. CDR3 length: 13 amino acids. The chain's CDR3 is CASSLIYSTEAFF. CDR3 DNA sequence: TGTGCCAGCAGTTTAATCTACTCCACTGAAGCTTTCTTT.

This clonotype appeared a few times. V usage is TRBV18 and J usage is TRBJ1-1, with a weak D call TRBD1 (6 bases). The CDR3 extends over 14 amino acids. V was trimmed by 4 bases and J by 5 bases, leaving 14 bases between them. The V gene's germline CDR1 is KGHSH and CDR2 LQKENI. CDR3 residues: CASSLGSGETEAFF. The CDR3 region has the DNA TGTGCCAGCTCACTCGGGTCAGGGGAAACTGAAGCTTTCTTT. Full variable domain (rest looked up from reference TRBV18 and TRBJ1-1): NAGVMQNPRHLVRRRGQEARLRCSPMKGHSHVYWYRQLPEEGLKFMVYLQKENIIDESGMPKERFSAEFPKEGPSILRIQQVVRGDSAAYFCASSLGSGETEAFFGQGTRLTVV.

This clonotype has a handful of counts. This rearrangement joins TRBV4-1 to TRBJ1-5; possibly TRBD1 for D (6 bases). Germline values: CDR1 MGHRA, CDR2 YSYEKL. The V end lost 3 bases, the J end lost 4 bases, and 13 bases lay between the germline ends. CDR3 size: 15 residues. In DNA form, the CDR3 reads TGCGCCAGCAGCCAGGATGGGGGCTCGAATCAGCCCCAGCATTTT. Its translation is CASSQDGGSNQPQHF.

About this clonotype itself: A much larger clone is a single base away; this may be a read error. This CDR3 fails to terminate in the conserved phenylalanine or tryptophan, so it likely reflects a read error. The chain employs TRBV11-3 and TRBJ2-5; D ambiguous. From germline, CDR1 is SGHNT and CDR2 YENEEA. CDR3 length: 14 amino acids. The V end lost 4 bases, the J end lost 3 bases, and 12 bases lay between the germline ends. The CDR3 coding sequence is TGTGCCAGCAGCTCCCTACGGCAGAAAGAGACCCAGTACTCC. Encoded protein: CASSSLRQKETQYS.

The gene calls are TRBV6-1 and TRBJ2-3, with TRBD1 identical over 7 bases. The germline V gene has CDR1 MNHNS and CDR2 SASEGT. The junction had 2 bases not matched to a gene; V was cut back by 7 bases and J by 1 base. The CDR3 has 13 residues. Written as DNA, the CDR3 is TGTGCCAGCACAACAGGGGGCACAGATACGCAGTATTTT. Protein: CASTTGGTDTQYF.

In this sample, this clonotype turned up a few times. This chain links TRBV30 with TRBJ2-7; 10 bases agree with TRBD2. CDR1 is GTSNPN and CDR2 is SVGIG in the germline V gene (reference sequence). Trimming removed 0 bases from V and 3 bases from J; junction bases left unmatched: 5. The CDR3 totals 15 residues. CDR3 amino acids: CAWSVGLAGVYEQYF. The CDR3 DNA reads as TGTGCCTGGAGTGTAGGGCTAGCGGGAGTCTACGAGCAGTACTTC.

V is TRBV11-1 and J is TRBJ2-5, with D tentatively TRBD1 (8 bases). This CDR3 has 16 amino acids. CDR1 is SGHAT, CDR2 FQDESV, per germline (reference sequence). The V gene lost 2 bases and the J gene lost 1 base, with 14 bases spanning the gap. CDR3 amino acids: CASSLRAGQVQETQYF. The CDR3 DNA reads TGTGCCAGCAGCTTACGAGCGGGACAGGTCCAAGAGACCCAGTACTTC.

There are many counts of this clonotype. This chain joins TRBV29-1 and TRBJ2-6; either TRBD1 or TRBD2 may fit D (5 bases each). CDR3 length: 18 amino acids. Germline V CDR1 and CDR2: SQVTM, ANQGSEA. The ends were cut back, 0 bases at V and 0 bases at J, with 15 bases in the middle. The CDR3 loop reads CSVEDERDRYSGANVLTF. The DNA of the CDR3 is TGCAGCGTTGAAGACGAACGGGACCGTTACTCTGGGGCCAACGTCCTGACTTTC.

In this sample, this clonotype turned up a few times. The rearrangement links TRBV5-1 to TRBJ2-2; a weak D match, TRBD1 (5 bases). Germline loops: CDR1 SGHRS, CDR2 YFSETQ. V was shortened by 1 base and J by 3 bases, with 10 bases between the two germline ends. The length of the CDR3 is 15 residues. As DNA, the CDR3 is TGCGCCAGCAGCTTGAGGACACCGGACACCGGGGAGCTGTTTTTT. Translated: CASSLRTPDTGELFF.

This clonotype was counted ten times or more. The genes are TRBV6-2 or TRBV6-3 and TRBJ1-2; TRBD1 matches 9 bases. Germline-derived CDR1 and CDR2 are MNHEY and SVGEGT. The CDR3 sequence is 14 residues long. The junction had 9 bases not matched to a gene; V was cut back by 5 bases and J by 8 bases. The CDR3: CASSHQPDRGGYTF. In DNA, the CDR3 is TGTGCCAGCAGTCACCAGCCGGACAGGGGCGGCTACACCTTC.

The chain joins TRBV19 to TRBJ2-1; 8 bases align to TRBD2. V shed 7 bases, J shed 5 bases, and the junction held 22 bases outside the gene matches. The CDR3 loop spans 19 amino acids. The germline V gene encodes CDR1 LNHDA and CDR2 SQIVND (reference sequence). This chain's CDR3 is CASNPSGTRVLRGNNEQFF. DNA for the CDR3: TGTGCCAGTAACCCCAGTGGGACTAGGGTCTTGCGAGGAAACAATGAGCAGTTCTTC.

Remarks on this clonotype: With a much larger clone just one base away, this may be a read error. V and J are TRBV5-8 and TRBJ2-4; no firm D call. The CDR3 runs to 14 residues. Germline V gene data show CDR1 as SGHTS and CDR2 as YDEGEE. CDR3 bases: TGTGCCAGCAGCTTTGGGGAAGGCAAAGACATTCAGTACTTC. Protein: CASSFGEGKDIQYF.

In this sample, this clonotype turned up a few times. This may be a read error: a much more frequent sequence differs by one nucleotide. Because it lacks the conserved phenylalanine or tryptophan at the end, this CDR3 is likely a read error. The chain couples TRBV30 to TRBJ2-1; 8 positions match TRBD1. Trimming took 4 bases from V and 8 from J; bases not matched to a gene: 7. CDR1 and CDR2 (germline): GTSNPN, SVGIG (reference sequence). CDR3 size: 13 residues. The CDR3: CAWKQGVIHEQFL. CDR3 sequence (DNA): TGTGCCTGGAAACAGGGGGTGATCCATGAGCAGTTCCTC.

At least ten counts were recorded for this clonotype. The V and J genes are TRBV5-1 and TRBJ2-3, with D perhaps TRBD1 (5 bases). CDR3 size: 14 residues. CDR1 is SGHRS and CDR2 is YFSETQ in the germline V gene. V lost 4 bases, J lost 5 bases, and 14 bases lay in between. CDR3 in DNA: TGCGCCAGCAGCGTTGGCAGGGTAGAAGATACGCAGTATTTT. This encodes CASSVGRVEDTQYF.

J is TRBJ2-3 and V is TRBV6-1; TRBD2 aligns across 12 bases. Germline V gene lookup returns CDR1 MNHNS and CDR2 SASEGT. The V segment lost 3 bases and the J segment 6 bases; nucleotides outside the gene matches: 4. The CDR3 has 15 amino acids. This CDR3 is CASSDRLAGADTQYF. The DNA of the CDR3 is TGTGCCAGCAGTGATAGACTAGCGGGAGCTGATACGCAGTATTTT.

This clonotype was seen just once. V usage is TRBV4-1 and J usage is TRBJ2-7; 8 nucleotides match TRBD1. Trimming removed 2 bases from V and 2 bases from J; junction bases left unmatched: 5. The V gene's germline CDR1 is MGHRA and CDR2 YSYEKL. CDR3 length equals 15 residues. The CDR3 sequence: CASSQQGQGAYEQYF. CDR3 DNA sequence: TGCGCCAGCAGCCAACAAGGACAGGGAGCCTACGAGCAGTACTTC.

Many counts were recorded for this clonotype. V and J are TRBV12-3 or TRBV12-4 and TRBJ2-2, with D perhaps matching TRBD1 or TRBD2 (5 bases each). V shed 5 bases and J shed 7 bases, with 20 bases lying between them. The CDR3 contains 16 residues. CDR3 DNA sequence: TGTGCCAGCAGTAATACACCGGGGCAAAGGGGCGGGGAGCTGTTTTTT. Amino acid sequence: CASSNTPGQRGGELFF.

The chain joins TRBV5-5 to TRBJ2-7; no clear D gene. V shed 4 bases and J shed 1 base, with 15 bases lying between them. The CDR3 runs 15 residues. CDR1 and CDR2 from the germline V gene are SGHKS and YYEKEE (reference sequence). The DNA for the CDR3 is TGTGCCAGCAGCCCAAGCGCACCCTGGTCCTACGAGCAGTACTTC. Its protein is CASSPSAPWSYEQYF.

Notes on this clonotype: The junction differs from germline at one of its ends, possibly a read error. The rearrangement links TRBV7-7 to TRBJ2-3, with TRBD1 identical over 8 bases. The germline gives CDR1 SSHAT, CDR2 FNYEAQ (reference sequence). The CDR3 sequence is 15 residues long. The CDR3 DNA follows: TGTGCTAGCAGCTTAGGGACAGGCTTCACAGATACGCAGTATTTT. Encoded protein: CASSLGTGFTDTQYF. The whole variable domain, remainder taken from reference TRBV7-7 and TRBJ2-3, is GAGVSQSPRYKVTKRGQDVTLRCDPISSHATLYWYQQALGQGPEFLTYFNYEAQPDKSGLPSDRFSAERPEGSISTLTIQRTEQRDSAMYRCASSLGTGFTDTQYFGPGTRLTVL.

This clonotype appeared many times. This chain joins TRBV20-1 and TRBJ1-4; D unresolved. Germline loops: CDR1 DFQATT, CDR2 SNEGSKA (reference sequence). The CDR3 covers 14 residues. Trimming took off 0 bases at V and 6 bases at J, with 11 bases between the two ends. The CDR3 loop reads CSARDDLRDEKLFF. The CDR3 bases are TGCAGTGCTAGAGATGATCTTAGGGATGAAAAACTGTTTTTT.

This clonotype was detected ten times or more. The gene calls are TRBV3-1 and TRBJ1-5; tentative D call: TRBD1 (5 bases). Trimming shortened V by 0 bases and J by 7 bases, and 10 bases separated the two germline ends. Germline CDR1 and CDR2: LGHDT and YNNKEL (reference sequence). CDR3 length equals 14 residues. CDR3 coding DNA: TGTGCCAGCAGCCAAGATCAAGGGGTGCAGCCCCAGCATTTT. Protein product: CASSQDQGVQPQHF.

This clonotype was found many times. The chain employs TRBV7-8 and TRBJ1-5; D unresolved. CDR1 SGHVS and CDR2 FQNEAQ come from the germline V gene. The CDR3 sequence is 13 residues long. With 1 base removed from V and 5 bases from J, the gap between germline ends came to 6 bases. The CDR3 reads CASSLVPDQPQHF. As DNA, the CDR3 is TGTGCCAGCAGCTTAGTCCCCGATCAGCCCCAGCATTTT.

The J gene is TRBJ2-3, the V gene TRBV4-3, with D perhaps TRBD2 (5 bases). The CDR3 sequence is 16 residues long. The germline V and J ends were trimmed by 0 bases and 3 bases, with 13 bases remaining between them. In germline, CDR1 is LGHNA, CDR2 YSLEER. CDR3 nucleotide sequence: TGCGCCAGCAGCCAAGACAGAGGGATGGGGACAGATACGCAGTATTTT. This sequence encodes CASSQDRGMGTDTQYF.

The gene calls are TRBV6-2 or TRBV6-3 and TRBJ2-7; 9 bases match TRBD2. Germline V gene data show CDR1 as MNHEY and CDR2 as SVGEGT. The CDR3 is 17 amino acids. Trimming removed 5 bases from V and 3 bases from J; junction bases left unmatched: 14. CDR3 DNA: TGTGCCAGCAGTGACACATCTAGCGGGAAGGGGGACTACGAGCAGTACTTC. Translating it yields CASSDTSSGKGDYEQYF.

Ten or more counts support this clonotype. One end of the junction varies from germline; a read error may be responsible. The V gene is TRBV20-1, the J gene TRBJ2-7; 9 positions match TRBD2. Germline CDR1 DFQATT, CDR2 SNEGSKA (reference sequence). The CDR3 is 12 amino acids. The CDR3 DNA sequence: TGCAGTGTTAGAGCGGGAGGTTACGAGCAGTACTTC. It yields the protein CSVRAGGYEQYF.

The chain combines TRBV6-5 with TRBJ1-2, with D perhaps TRBD1 (5 bases). V lost 1 base to trimming and J lost 7 bases, with 13 bases between them. CDR1 and CDR2 (germline): MNHEY, SVGAGI. The CDR3 consists of 14 residues. The CDR3 sequence: CASSYLSGAPGYTF. As DNA, the CDR3 is TGTGCCAGCAGTTACTTAAGTGGGGCGCCTGGCTACACCTTC.

This clonotype has a count of ten or more. In DNA form, the CDR3 reads TGCGCCAGCAGCTCGCCCGACTACATGAGCTCCTACAATGAGCAGTTCTTC. Its protein product is CASSSPDYMSSYNEQFF. The rearrangement joins TRBV5-1 to TRBJ2-1; TRBD2 might be the D (5 bases). The V and J ends lost 3 bases and 0 bases respectively, with 16 bases between them. The CDR3 extends over 17 amino acids. The germline gives CDR1 SGHRS, CDR2 YFSETQ.